The 22 T cell receptor beta chains reported below all come from one sample, sequenced in a study of blood T cells in healthy people across ages. The second PCR ran roughly 7 to 11 cycles with a sample-barcoded 5' primer and J-beta primers. TCRdb used MiXCR to reprocess the 5' RACE reads, holding one entry per CDR3 protein. The sample has 750,000 or so distinct CDR3 sequences; 25% are singletons. These same records also appear under a second study, on T cells of mothers and their children.

Material for sequencing was blood. These receptors originate from a boy aged 5-17 years in good health.

This clonotype was seen more than once but under ten times. This chain links TRBV12-3 or TRBV12-4 with TRBJ2-3, with 8 bases aligning to TRBD1. The CDR3 runs to 16 residues. The V segment lost 5 bases and the J segment 4 bases; nucleotides outside the gene matches: 11. CDR3 in DNA: TGTGCCAGCAGTCCCGGTTACAGGGGGTTAGCAGATACGCAGTATTTT. Translated: CASSPGYRGLADTQYF.

This clonotype was detected only once. This chain links TRBV5-1 with TRBJ1-1; 10 positions match TRBD1. The germline gives CDR1 SGHRS, CDR2 YFSETQ. Trimming took 2 bases from V and 2 from J; bases not matched to a gene: 9. This CDR3 comprises 17 residues. CDR3 loop: CASSFGTGVRANTEAFF. CDR3 DNA: TGCGCCAGCAGCTTTGGGACAGGGGTTAGGGCAAACACTGAAGCTTTCTTT.

The J gene is TRBJ1-1, the V gene TRBV7-9, with D hard to call. CDR3 length equals 14 residues. Germline V gives CDR1 SEHNR, CDR2 FQNEAQ (reference sequence). V shed 1 base and J shed 4 bases, with 10 bases lying between them. This CDR3 reads CASSLVFWGTEAFF. In nucleotides, the CDR3 is TGTGCCAGCAGCTTAGTTTTTTGGGGCACTGAAGCTTTCTTT.

V is TRBV5-1 and J is TRBJ2-1; D might be TRBD2 (6 bases). CDR1 and CDR2 (germline): SGHRS, YFSETQ. This CDR3 contains 11 residues. V was clipped by 6 bases and J by 8 bases, with 9 bases between them. DNA for the CDR3: TGCGCCAGCAAAACTAGCTATGAGCAGTTCTTC. This translates into CASKTSYEQFF.

This clonotype has a handful of counts. The V gene is TRBV12-3 or TRBV12-4, the J gene TRBJ2-7, with 8 bases aligning to TRBD1. This CDR3 contains 13 residues. The V gene end was trimmed by 7 bases and the J gene end by 2 bases; junction bases not matched to a gene: 4. The chain's CDR3 is CASTRQGTYEQYF. The CDR3, as DNA: TGTGCCAGCACCCGACAGGGGACCTACGAGCAGTACTTC.

This chain links TRBV5-1 with TRBJ2-1, with 9 bases fitting TRBD2. V gave up 2 bases and J gave up 2 bases; unmatched junction bases: 5. The CDR3 runs 16 residues. Per germline, CDR1 SGHRS and CDR2 YFSETQ. The CDR3 here is CASSFSGSDPYNEQFF. The CDR3 DNA reads TGCGCCAGCAGCTTTAGCGGGAGCGACCCCTACAATGAGCAGTTCTTC.

The sample holds a few counts of this clonotype. This chain connects TRBV5-4 to TRBJ2-3; D gene ambiguous. V lost 2 bases to trimming and J lost 4 bases, with 8 bases between them. The CDR3 is 13 amino acids. Germline V gene data show CDR1 as SGHNT and CDR2 as YYREEE (reference sequence). Here the CDR3 DNA reads TGTGCCAGCAGCTTCCCATCCTCAGATACGCAGTATTTT. It translates to CASSFPSSDTQYF.

This clonotype was picked up a small number of times. This rearrangement joins TRBV3-1 to TRBJ2-5, with D perhaps matching TRBD2 (6 bases). Germline values: CDR1 LGHDT, CDR2 YNNKEL (reference sequence). The germline V and J ends were trimmed by 4 bases and 2 bases, with 11 bases remaining between them. The CDR3 totals 14 residues. This CDR3 is CASSPWTKQETQYF. The DNA for the CDR3 is TGTGCCAGCAGCCCATGGACTAAACAAGAGACCCAGTACTTC.

V usage is TRBV29-1 and J usage is TRBJ2-7, with TRBD1 matching 8 bases. V shed 5 bases, J shed 6 bases, and the junction held 15 bases outside the gene matches. The CDR3 loop spans 15 amino acids. Germline V lookup: CDR1 SQVTM, CDR2 ANQGSEA. The CDR3 spells CSVFSVEDRDGEQYF. The CDR3 region has the DNA TGCAGCGTTTTCTCGGTAGAGGACAGGGACGGCGAGCAGTACTTC.

This clonotype was counted between two and nine times. The chain couples TRBV7-2 to TRBJ1-2, with 7 positions matching TRBD1. Germline V CDR1 and CDR2: SGHTA, FQGNSA. The CDR3 has 16 amino acids. The V and J ends lost 5 bases and 7 bases, in that order; junction bases with no gene match: 16. CDR3 region: CASSIRAYRGPLGYTF. Here the CDR3 DNA reads TGTGCCAGCAGCATAAGGGCTTACAGGGGCCCTCTTGGCTACACCTTC.

V is TRBV7-3 and J is TRBJ2-5; D gene uncertain. CDR1 and CDR2 (germline): SGHTA, FQGTGA. V was cut by 5 bases and J by 2 bases, with 15 bases left in between. The CDR3 length is 15 residues. The chain's CDR3 is CASSPDPARQETQYF. DNA for the CDR3: TGTGCCAGCAGCCCCGATCCCGCCAGGCAAGAGACCCAGTACTTC.

The chain employs TRBV25-1 and TRBJ2-5, with a weak D call TRBD2 (6 bases). The end of the DNA aligns better with TRBJ2-1, so the J call may be wrong. In germline, CDR1 is MGHDK, CDR2 SYGVNS. There are 12 residues in the CDR3. In DNA form, the CDR3 reads TGTGCCAGCTCCTCCGGAGGGGATGAGCAGTTCTTC. It yields the protein CASSSGGDEQFF.

This rearrangement joins TRBV29-1 to TRBJ1-1; D is undetermined. The germline V and J ends were trimmed by 0 bases and 1 base, with 12 bases remaining between them. Germline loops: CDR1 SQVTM, CDR2 ANQGSEA. CDR3 length: 15 residues. CDR3 in DNA: TGCAGCGTTGAAGACTCCCGGACGGAGAACACTGAAGCTTTCTTT. Translated: CSVEDSRTENTEAFF.

The table lists this clonotype with a few counts. This sequence joins TRBV7-9 and TRBJ1-2; TRBD1 is a possible D gene (5 bases). The CDR3 consists of 15 residues. In germline, CDR1 is SEHNR, CDR2 FQNEAQ (reference sequence). Deletions cut 5 bases from V and 4 bases from J, with 17 bases between. The CDR3 spells CASSESGLPGYGYTF. DNA for the CDR3: TGTGCCAGCAGCGAATCGGGACTGCCAGGCTATGGCTACACCTTC.

This clonotype was observed a handful of times. V and J are TRBV29-1 and TRBJ2-2; D gene uncertain. The CDR3 runs 11 residues. The V end lost 6 bases, the J end lost 4 bases, and 6 bases lay between the germline ends. CDR1 SQVTM and CDR2 ANQGSEA come from the germline V gene. CDR3 amino acids: CSVTVTGELFF. The CDR3 nucleotides read TGCAGCGTCACAGTCACCGGGGAGCTGTTTTTT.

The chain uses TRBV25-1 and TRBJ2-5; D is possibly TRBD2 (5 bases). The DNA end favors TRBJ2-1, so the J call may be wrong. This CDR3 is 10 amino acids long. Germline CDR1 and CDR2: MGHDK and SYGVNS. CDR3 amino acids: CAVLVREQFF. As DNA, the CDR3 is TGTGCAGTACTAGTCCGTGAGCAGTTCTTC.

The gene calls are TRBV28 and TRBJ2-6; D uncertain. This CDR3 comprises 16 residues. Trimming removed 4 bases from V and 4 bases from J, with 14 bases in between. Germline assignment: CDR1 MDHEN and CDR2 SYDVKM. The CDR3 spells CASSSSPPSGANVLTF. In nucleotides, the CDR3 is TGTGCCAGCAGTTCCTCCCCCCCGTCCGGGGCCAACGTCCTGACTTTC.

This chain joins TRBV5-1 and TRBJ2-5; D gene unclear. Germline V gives CDR1 SGHRS, CDR2 YFSETQ. CDR3 length equals 12 residues. Trimming took off 1 base at V and 5 bases at J, with 6 bases between the two ends. The chain's CDR3 is CASSLFAETQYF. The DNA of the CDR3 is TGCGCCAGCAGCTTGTTTGCCGAGACCCAGTACTTC. Based on the CDR3 plus reference TRBV5-1 and TRBJ2-5, the full variable domain is KAGVTQTPRYLIKTRGQQVTLSCSPISGHRSVSWYQQTPGQGLQFLFEYFSETQRNKGNFPGRFSGRQFSNSRSEMNVSTLELGDSALYLCASSLFAETQYFGPGTRLLVL.

In this sample, this clonotype turned up a few times. The rearrangement joins TRBV19 to TRBJ2-7; the D gene could be TRBD1 or TRBD2 (5 bases each). Germline CDR1 reads LNHDA; CDR2 reads SQIVND (reference sequence). CDR3 length: 12 residues. V lost 8 bases to trimming and J lost 0 bases, with 8 bases between them. The CDR3 is CASAGSSYEQYF. In nucleotides, the CDR3 is TGTGCCAGTGCAGGGAGCTCCTACGAGCAGTACTTC.

The chain combines TRBV9 with TRBJ2-1; D is perhaps TRBD1 or TRBD2 (6 bases each). V was clipped by 4 bases and J by 5 bases, with 19 bases between them. The CDR3 loop spans 16 amino acids. Germline lookup yields CDR1 SGDLS and CDR2 YYNGEE. The CDR3, as DNA: TGTGCCAGCAGCAACGAGGGGGGCGGTGTCCACAATGAGCAGTTCTTC. Protein: CASSNEGGGVHNEQFF.

The V gene is TRBV28, the J gene TRBJ2-7; D gene ambiguous. The CDR3 has 14 residues. Germline V lookup: CDR1 MDHEN, CDR2 SYDVKM. Trimming cost V 7 bases and J 6 bases, with 19 bases left between them. CDR3 in DNA: TGTGCCAGCACCCTCGACGTTAAGGGTACCGAGCAGTACTTC. Amino acid sequence: CASTLDVKGTEQYF.

This clonotype was found a few times. The gene calls are TRBV29-1 and TRBJ2-5; D possibly corresponds to TRBD1 (6 bases). The DNA end lines up better with TRBJ2-7; the J call may be wrong. The CDR3 is 13 amino acids. CDR1 and CDR2 from the germline V gene are SQVTM and ANQGSEA. CDR3 coding DNA: TGCAGCGTGGCCTCGAGGGGGTCCTACGAGCAGTACTTC. The encoded protein is CSVASRGSYEQYF.